Presented here are 3 T cell receptor beta chains from one specimen sequenced in a study of cytomegalovirus exposure and HLA in healthy donors. The PCR had 60 Vbeta and 13 Jbeta primers. Clones were sequenced by immunoSEQ multiplex PCR, and TCRdb holds only the in-frame ones, with some missing. In the table there are fewer than 65,000 clones, around 87% of which are singletons. The sample was PBMCs. The receptors here all came from a man aged 18 to 29 in good health and CMV-seronegative.

This chain uses TRBV4-2 with TRBJ1-3; tentative D call: TRBD1 (5 bases). Germline CDR1 and CDR2: LGHNA and YNFKEQ. This CDR3 comprises 17 residues. V was trimmed by 4 bases and J by 0 bases, leaving 16 bases between them. The DNA of the CDR3 is TGTGCCAGCAGCCGACAGCCCGAAACAAACTCTGGAAACACCATATATTTT. Its protein product is CASSRQPETNSGNTIYF.

This chain uses TRBV2 with TRBJ1-6, with D unclear. The V gene lost 7 bases and the J gene lost 9 bases, with 22 bases spanning the gap. Per germline, CDR1 SNHLY and CDR2 FYNNEI. This CDR3 comprises 16 residues. As DNA, the CDR3 is TGTGCCAGCATCAGCGGGGTACACGGGTGGGGTTCACCCCTCCACTTT. Translating gives CASISGVHGWGSPLHF.

The rearrangement links TRBV23-1 to TRBJ2-7, with D unresolved. TRBV23-1 is identified as an open reading frame with a role that is uncertain. This CDR3 comprises 15 residues. Trimming took 0 bases from V and 1 from J, leaving 10 bases between them. The CDR3 DNA reads TGCGCCAGCAGTCAATCGAAGGCAGGATCCTACGAGCAGTACTTC. This gives the protein CASSQSKAGSYEQYF.